One sample yielded the 27 T cell receptor beta chains listed below, sequenced in a study of tumor-infiltrating lymphocytes in localized non-small cell lung cancer. The assay was immunoSEQ multiplex PCR, and TCRdb's table has in-frame clones only and misses some. The profile shows thousands of clones, over 60% of them singletons. Sequencing input: uninvolved lung tissue not adjacent to the tumor. All receptors derive from a human donor with non-small cell lung cancer.

This clone is a singleton in its sample. This chain links TRBV7-2 with TRBJ1-2; 8 nucleotides match TRBD1. J lost 8 bases, V lost 5 bases, and 13 bases had no gene match. The CDR3 runs 15 residues. In germline, CDR1 is SGHTA, CDR2 FQGNSA. CDR3 nucleotides: TGTGCCAGCAGCCTCCAGACAGGGGTACGTCAGGGCTACACCTTC. Translated, it gives CASSLQTGVRQGYTF.

This chain links TRBV28 with TRBJ1-5; no firm D call. The ends were cut back, 6 bases at V and 7 bases at J, with 7 bases in the middle. This CDR3 contains 11 residues. Germline-derived CDR1 and CDR2 are MDHEN and SYDVKM. CDR3 nucleotides: TGTGCCAGCAGCCCAGGACAGCCCCAGCATTTT. It translates to CASSPGQPQHF.

This rearrangement joins TRBV28 to TRBJ1-2; D remains unclear. V was clipped by 3 bases and J by 4 bases, with 9 bases between them. The CDR3 sequence is 13 residues long. CDR1 is MDHEN and CDR2 is SYDVKM in the germline V gene. CDR3 DNA sequence: TGTGCCAGCAGTTTCGGACGGACCTATGGCTACACCTTC. Amino acid sequence: CASSFGRTYGYTF.

The rearrangement links TRBV10-3 to TRBJ2-1; 8 bases line up with TRBD2. Per germline, CDR1 ENHRY and CDR2 SYGVKD. The CDR3 is 15 residues long. V lost 0 bases to trimming and J lost 8 bases; unmatched junction nucleotides: 6. CDR3 coding DNA: TGTGCCATCAGTGAGTCGCCCGGACTAGCACATGAGCAGTTCTTC. Translating it yields CAISESPGLAHEQFF.

This clone was counted a single time. The chain employs TRBV11-3 and TRBJ2-3; D not resolved. The CDR3 sequence is 14 residues long. Trimming pared 1 base from V and 0 bases from J, leaving 5 bases between. Germline V gives CDR1 SGHNT, CDR2 YENEEA. CDR3 sequence reads: CASSLGLSTDTQYF. The DNA for the CDR3 is TGTGCCAGCAGCTTAGGACTTAGCACAGATACGCAGTATTTT. The full variable domain, rest sourced from reference TRBV11-3 and TRBJ2-3, is EAGVVQSPRYKIIEKKQPVAFWCNPISGHNTLYWYLQNLGQGPELLIRYENEEAVDDSQLPKDRFSAERLKGVDSTLKIQPAELGDSAVYLCASSLGLSTDTQYFGPGTRLTVL.

In this sample, this clone turned up once. This sequence joins TRBV28 and TRBJ2-1; possibly TRBD2 for D (5 bases). With 6 bases removed from V and 4 bases from J, the gap between germline ends came to 10 bases. CDR3 size: 13 residues. Germline CDR1 MDHEN, CDR2 SYDVKM. The CDR3: CASSQDYYNEQFF. The CDR3 DNA reads as TGTGCCAGCAGCCAAGACTATTACAATGAGCAGTTCTTC. The full variable domain, its missing parts supplied by reference TRBV28 and TRBJ2-1, is DVKVTQSSRYLVKRTGEKVFLECVQDMDHENMFWYRQDPGLGLRLIYFSYDVKMKEKGDIPEGYSVSREKKERFSLILESASTNQTSMYLCASSQDYYNEQFFGPGTRLTVL.

The rearrangement joins TRBV27 to TRBJ2-1; D is ambiguous. The germline V gene encodes CDR1 MNHEY and CDR2 SMNVEV (reference sequence). CDR3 length: 14 residues. The ends were cut back, 5 bases at V and 6 bases at J, with 14 bases in the middle. This CDR3 reads CASSPSWASNEQFF. CDR3 coding DNA: TGTGCCAGCAGTCCCTCGTGGGCTAGCAATGAGCAGTTCTTC.

Here the CDR3 reads CASSYGGQSNYGYTF. The CDR3 DNA reads as TGTGCCAGCAGTTACGGGGGACAGTCTAACTATGGCTACACCTTC. The genes are TRBV6-6 and TRBJ1-2, with 7 bases identical to TRBD1. The CDR3 contains 15 residues. Germline V gives CDR1 MNHNY, CDR2 SVGAGI (reference sequence). V trimming: 2 bases; J trimming: 0 bases; junction bases outside the gene matches: 3.

This clone showed up just a few times. The rearrangement joins TRBV9 to TRBJ1-5, with unresolved D. CDR1 and CDR2 from the germline V gene are SGDLS and YYNGEE. The CDR3 runs to 14 residues. Trimming cost V 0 bases and J 3 bases, with 7 bases left between them. CDR3 sequence: CASSVDSVNQPQHF. CDR3 DNA: TGTGCCAGCAGCGTAGACAGCGTCAATCAGCCCCAGCATTTT.

The rearrangement joins TRBV28 to TRBJ1-3; 9 bases fit TRBD1. The CDR3 contains 14 residues. Per germline, CDR1 MDHEN and CDR2 SYDVKM. Trimming at V came to 7 bases and at J to 4 bases, leaving 5 bases not matched to a gene. CDR3 region: CASTLTGGGNTIYF. The CDR3 nucleotides read TGTGCCAGCACTTTGACAGGGGGAGGAAACACCATATATTTT.

The rearrangement joins TRBV4-2 to TRBJ2-3, with 10 bases matching TRBD2. The CDR3 runs to 16 residues. Germline V lookup: CDR1 LGHNA, CDR2 YNFKEQ. Trimming removed 0 bases from V and 4 bases from J; junction bases left unmatched: 4. Here the CDR3 reads CASSQEASGGADTQYF. In DNA form, the CDR3 reads TGTGCCAGCAGCCAAGAGGCCAGCGGGGGGGCAGATACGCAGTATTTT.

V is TRBV9 and J is TRBJ2-3; D call uncertain. Trimming cost V 4 bases and J 6 bases, with 12 bases left between them. The length of the CDR3 is 13 residues. CDR1 is SGDLS, CDR2 YYNGEE, per germline. The CDR3 region is CASSPRTLDTQYF. In nucleotides, the CDR3 is TGTGCCAGCAGCCCGAGGACGCTGGATACGCAGTATTTT.

The chain recombines TRBV13 with TRBJ2-7; D may be TRBD1 or TRBD2 (8 bases each). This CDR3 is built from 15 residues. V was clipped by 3 bases and J by 3 bases, with 15 bases between them. The germline gives CDR1 PRHDT, CDR2 FYEKMQ (reference sequence). Written as DNA, the CDR3 is TGTGCCAGCAGCTTCAGGGGGCGGGGGGACTACGAGCAGTACTTC. Protein sequence: CASSFRGRGDYEQYF.

The rearrangement uses TRBV28 and TRBJ1-5, with 7 nucleotides matching TRBD1. The V gene end was trimmed by 7 bases and the J gene end by 5 bases; junction bases not matched to a gene: 8. Germline lookup yields CDR1 MDHEN and CDR2 SYDVKM. The CDR3 is 14 amino acids. The CDR3 nucleotides are TGTGCCAGCACCAGGGGGGGGGACTATCAGCCCCAGCATTTT. Its translation: CASTRGGDYQPQHF.

The rearrangement uses TRBV5-1 and TRBJ2-6; D is unresolved. The germline CDR1 and CDR2 sequences are SGHRS and YFSETQ. This CDR3 comprises 15 residues. The V and J ends lost 0 bases and 0 bases respectively, with 4 bases between them. The CDR3 region is CASSLGSSGANVLTF. In DNA, the CDR3 is TGCGCCAGCAGCTTGGGAAGCTCTGGGGCCAACGTCCTGACTTTC. Looking up the rest from reference TRBV5-1 and TRBJ2-6 gives the full variable domain: KAGVTQTPRYLIKTRGQQVTLSCSPISGHRSVSWYQQTPGQGLQFLFEYFSETQRNKGNFPGRFSGRQFSNSRSEMNVSTLELGDSALYLCASSLGSSGANVLTFGAGSRLTVL.

The V call is TRBV5-1, the J call TRBJ2-1, with TRBD2 matching over 7 bases. V was clipped by 4 bases and J by 4 bases; unmatched bases: 8. The CDR3 contains 15 residues. In germline, CDR1 is SGHRS, CDR2 YFSETQ. CDR3 bases: TGCGCCAGCAGCCCACTAGCGAGCGCTTACAATGAGCAGTTCTTC. Its translation is CASSPLASAYNEQFF.

This clone was found a few times. This chain joins TRBV15 and TRBJ1-5; D is uncertain. The CDR3 totals 14 residues. Per the germline V gene, CDR1 is LNHNV and CDR2 is YYDKDF (reference sequence). Trimming removed 5 bases from V and 3 bases from J, with 11 bases in between. CDR3 nucleotides: TGTGCCACCAGCTTAATCGCAGACAATCAGCCCCAGCATTTT. Residues: CATSLIADNQPQHF. Looking up the rest from reference TRBV15 and TRBJ1-5 gives the full variable domain: DAMVIQNPRYQVTQFGKPVTLSCSQTLNHNVMYWYQQKSSQAPKLLFHYYDKDFNNEADTPDNFQSRRPNTSFCFLDIRSPGLGDTAMYLCATSLIADNQPQHFGDGTRLSIL.

This clone was recorded a few times. The V call is TRBV19, the J call TRBJ2-2, with 9 bases that match TRBD1. Trimming at V came to 6 bases and at J to 6 bases, leaving 11 bases not matched to a gene. CDR3 size: 16 residues. Germline V gene data show CDR1 as LNHDA and CDR2 as SQIVND (reference sequence). The CDR3 is CASRPNRDREAGELFF. The CDR3 DNA sequence: TGTGCCAGTAGACCAAACCGGGACAGGGAAGCCGGGGAGCTGTTTTTT.

This clone turned up a few times. The V call is TRBV5-3, the J call TRBJ2-7; D call uncertain. TRBV5-3 is filed as an ORF, its function uncertain. This CDR3 has 15 residues. V lost 2 bases and J lost 3, with 15 bases in between. The DNA for the CDR3 is TGTGCCAGAAGCTTCTATCGGGTTAGCCTCTACGAGCAGTACTTC. This gives the protein CARSFYRVSLYEQYF.

The chain carries TRBV10-1 and TRBJ1-1, with 7 bases fitting TRBD1. J lost 0 bases, V lost 4 bases, and 14 bases had no gene match. Germline V lookup: CDR1 WNHNN, CDR2 SYGVQD (reference sequence). The CDR3 is 18 amino acids. The CDR3 sequence is CASSAINRGGWMNTEAFF. CDR3 coding DNA: TGCGCCAGCAGTGCGATTAACAGGGGAGGGTGGATGAACACTGAAGCTTTCTTT.

CDR3 residues: CASSYRGSSYEQYF. The CDR3 DNA is TGTGCCAGCAGTTACAGGGGTTCCTCCTACGAGCAGTACTTC. The chain combines TRBV6-6 with TRBJ2-7; TRBD1 is a possible D gene (5 bases). The CDR3 runs to 14 residues. V dropped 2 bases and J dropped 0 bases, with 8 bases sitting between them. Per germline, CDR1 MNHNY and CDR2 SVGAGI (reference sequence).

The rearrangement links TRBV7-3 to TRBJ2-3, with 8 bases aligning to TRBD1. Germline CDR1 and CDR2: SGHTA and FQGTGA. The CDR3 totals 13 residues. Unmatched junction bases numbered 2, after V lost 3 bases and J lost 6 bases. The CDR3 is CASSFYRGDTQYF. DNA of the CDR3: TGTGCCAGCAGCTTTTACAGGGGGGATACGCAGTATTTT.

This chain connects TRBV7-9 to TRBJ2-5, with D hard to call. V gave up 7 bases and J gave up 4 bases, with 16 bases separating them. The CDR3 runs 14 residues. Germline values: CDR1 SEHNR, CDR2 FQNEAQ (reference sequence). Here the CDR3 DNA reads TGTGCCAGCACCCAATGGGCAGAAGGAGAGACCCAGTACTTC. Amino acids: CASTQWAEGETQYF.

The gene calls are TRBV2 and TRBJ2-3, with 9 nucleotides matching TRBD1. Germline V lookup: CDR1 SNHLY, CDR2 FYNNEI. The CDR3 extends over 15 amino acids. V lost 1 base and J lost 5; bases outside the gene matches: 4. The CDR3 reads CASSEGGQGGDTQYF. The CDR3 DNA sequence: TGTGCCAGCAGTGAAGGGGGACAGGGAGGAGATACGCAGTATTTT.

The genes are TRBV11-1 and TRBJ2-7; 10 bases match TRBD2. Germline values: CDR1 SGHAT, CDR2 FQDESV (reference sequence). CDR3 size: 16 residues. The V gene end was trimmed by 5 bases and the J gene end by 6 bases; junction bases not matched to a gene: 13. The CDR3 region has the DNA TGTGCCAGCAGCCCCCGAGGTAGCGGGAGGTCAGGCGAGCAGTACTTC. This sequence encodes CASSPRGSGRSGEQYF.

The count of this clone is one. The CDR3 region has the DNA TGTGCCAGCAGTTACGTCGGGACAATGAACACTGAAGCTTTCTTT. Translated, it gives CASSYVGTMNTEAFF. J is TRBJ1-1 and V is TRBV6-6, with D tentatively TRBD1 (6 bases). The CDR3 totals 15 residues. From germline, CDR1 is MNHNY and CDR2 SVGAGI (reference sequence). V was clipped by 2 bases and J by 0 bases, with 10 bases between them.

The V and J genes are TRBV6-5 and TRBJ1-2; D unresolved. V was pared by 7 bases and J by 3 bases, with 18 bases between. Germline CDR1 is MNHEY and CDR2 is SVGAGI. CDR3 length: 15 amino acids. DNA for the CDR3: TGTGCCAGCACCCGGGAATGGAAGACCTACTATGGCTACACCTTC. It yields the protein CASTREWKTYYGYTF.